These 19 T cell receptor beta chains share one sample of origin, sequenced in a study of early T cells in non-severe SARS-CoV-2 infection. From the 5' RACE reads, TCRdb called clonotypes with MiXCR, one entry per CDR3 protein. Among some 60,000 distinct CDR3 sequences listed, approximately 9.3% were seen once. The sequenced material came from whole blood. The receptors were sampled from an adult who was a healthcare worker with PCR-confirmed SARS-CoV-2 infection or an uninfected control (not recorded which).

This chain connects TRBV25-1 to TRBJ2-2; D possibly corresponds to TRBD2 (6 bases). This CDR3 is 14 amino acids long. The V gene lost 10 bases and the J gene lost 4 bases, with 16 bases spanning the gap. Germline V gives CDR1 MGHDK, CDR2 SYGVNS. CDR3 DNA sequence: TGTGCCACCAGAATGCGCGGGGCCACCGGGGAGCTGTTTTTT. As protein: CATRMRGATGELFF.

This clonotype appeared many times. The rearrangement uses TRBV4-1 and TRBJ1-2; D uncertain. This CDR3 spans 15 amino acids. Trimming shortened V by 0 bases and J by 2 bases, and 10 bases separated the two germline ends. From germline, CDR1 is MGHRA and CDR2 YSYEKL. This CDR3 is CASSQDWALNYGYTF. The CDR3 DNA sequence: TGCGCCAGCAGCCAAGATTGGGCCCTAAACTATGGCTACACCTTC.

This clonotype was observed a few times. This chain uses TRBV18 with TRBJ1-1; no firm D call. CDR3 length: 13 amino acids. Germline assignment: CDR1 KGHSH and CDR2 LQKENI. The ends were cut back, 4 bases at V and 1 base at J, with 7 bases in the middle. CDR3 loop: CASSQGPNTEAFF. CDR3 DNA sequence: TGTGCCAGCTCACAGGGCCCGAACACTGAAGCTTTCTTT.

CDR3 sequence reads: CASSLEHLYGYTF. In DNA, the CDR3 is TGCGCCAGCAGCTTGGAACACCTCTATGGCTACACCTTC. This rearrangement joins TRBV5-1 to TRBJ1-2; D remains ambiguous. CDR1 is SGHRS and CDR2 is YFSETQ in the germline V gene. V was clipped by 0 bases and J by 4 bases, with 7 bases between them. CDR3 length: 13 residues.

In this sample, this clonotype turned up many times. V usage is TRBV2 and J usage is TRBJ1-3; TRBD1 matches at 8 bases. CDR1 is SNHLY and CDR2 is FYNNEI in the germline V gene. V lost 6 bases and J lost 0; bases outside the gene matches: 1. This CDR3 has 14 amino acids. CDR3 protein: CASSGQGSGNTIYF. The CDR3 nucleotides are TGTGCCAGCAGCGGACAGGGCTCTGGAAACACCATATATTTT.

This clonotype was detected many times. The chain joins TRBV29-1 to TRBJ2-3; D may be TRBD2 (6 bases). CDR3 size: 13 residues. V lost 6 bases to trimming and J lost 6 bases, with 16 bases between them. Germline lookup yields CDR1 SQVTM and CDR2 ANQGSEA. The CDR3 loop is CSVTGRNVDTQYF. The CDR3 nucleotides read TGCAGCGTCACCGGGAGAAATGTGGATACGCAGTATTTT.

V and J are TRBV20-1 and TRBJ2-4; D uncertain. The CDR3 length is 13 residues. Germline V CDR1 and CDR2: DFQATT, SNEGSKA (reference sequence). V was pared by 1 base and J by 7 bases, with 11 bases between. The CDR3 sequence is CSARALMGNIQYF. DNA for the CDR3: TGCAGTGCTAGAGCCCTCATGGGGAACATTCAGTACTTC.

This clonotype was detected many times. The chain employs TRBV20-1 and TRBJ2-1; no reliable D call. The CDR3 consists of 10 residues. Trimming cost V 6 bases and J 7 bases, with 7 bases left between them. Germline assignment: CDR1 DFQATT and CDR2 SNEGSKA (reference sequence). The CDR3 loop reads CSAHKNEQFF. The CDR3, as DNA: TGCAGTGCCCACAAGAATGAGCAGTTCTTC.

This chain links TRBV6-5 with TRBJ2-7; 8 bases are a match to TRBD1. Germline loops: CDR1 MNHEY, CDR2 SVGAGI. The CDR3 has 14 amino acids. V lost 8 bases, J lost 2 bases, and 8 bases stayed unmatched. The CDR3: CASCGTGLTYEQYV. The CDR3 bases are TGTGCCAGCTGCGGGACAGGTCTAACCTACGAGCAGTACGTC.

This clonotype was counted a few times. The chain combines TRBV12-3 or TRBV12-4 with TRBJ2-3; 11 bases fit TRBD1. The junction had 4 bases not matched to a gene; V was cut back by 3 bases and J by 5 bases. The CDR3 extends over 15 amino acids. This CDR3 is CASSFGTGGVDTQYF. In DNA, the CDR3 is TGTGCCAGCAGTTTCGGGACAGGGGGGGTAGATACGCAGTATTTT.

This clonotype has a handful of counts. The rearrangement uses TRBV4-1 and TRBJ2-7, with a possible D match to TRBD1 (6 bases). The CDR3 has 15 residues. Germline CDR1 and CDR2: MGHRA and YSYEKL. The germline V and J ends were trimmed by 0 bases and 6 bases, with 15 bases remaining between them. CDR3 in amino acids: CASSQDGETGAEQYV. DNA for the CDR3: TGCGCCAGCAGCCAAGATGGGGAGACAGGAGCCGAGCAGTACGTC.

A few counts support this clonotype. The chain uses TRBV11-2 and TRBJ1-1; the D is unclear. Germline V CDR1 and CDR2: SGHAT, FQNNGV. Deletions cut 5 bases from V and 9 bases from J, with 16 bases between. CDR3 size: 13 residues. The CDR3 is CASSPSEFLKAFF. The DNA for the CDR3 is TGTGCCAGCAGCCCCAGTGAGTTCCTCAAAGCTTTCTTT.

Ten or more counts support this clonotype. This rearrangement joins TRBV2 to TRBJ1-1; D ambiguous. This CDR3 is built from 12 residues. Germline loops: CDR1 SNHLY, CDR2 FYNNEI. The V end lost 8 bases, the J end lost 1 base, and 8 bases lay between the germline ends. The CDR3 DNA sequence: TGTGCCAGCTTTTTGGGGAACACTGAAGCTTTCTTT. Translation gives CASFLGNTEAFF.

This clonotype came up a few times. This chain uses TRBV10-2 with TRBJ2-5; D is uncertain. The V end lost 0 bases, the J end lost 4 bases, and 18 bases lay between the germline ends. This CDR3 spans 17 amino acids. Germline CDR1 WSHSY, CDR2 SAAADI. CDR3 nucleotides: TGCGCCAGCAGTGAGTCGTTTGCTTCGGTAGGCGGAGAGACCCAGTACTTC. Amino acids: CASSESFASVGGETQYF.

The chain employs TRBV2 and TRBJ2-5; the match to TRBD1 covers 7 bases. Trimming cost V 8 bases and J 1 base; bases outside gene matches: 10. The CDR3 is 15 residues long. Per germline, CDR1 SNHLY and CDR2 FYNNEI. CDR3 loop: CASRGGRTSQETQYF. The DNA of the CDR3 is TGTGCCAGCCGAGGGGGCCGCACTTCCCAAGAGACCCAGTACTTC.

This clonotype has a count of ten or more. The gene calls are TRBV27 and TRBJ1-3; the D is unclear. Per germline, CDR1 MNHEY and CDR2 SMNVEV (reference sequence). The CDR3 consists of 13 residues. V lost 2 bases, J lost 8 bases, and 10 bases lay in between. CDR3 sequence reads: CASSLTPLHTIYF. Written as DNA, the CDR3 is TGTGCCAGCAGTTTAACGCCCCTTCACACCATATATTTT.

The chain links TRBV20-1 to TRBJ1-6; D is possibly TRBD1 (5 bases). Germline V gene sequence: CDR1 DFQATT, CDR2 SNEGSKA (reference sequence). The length of the CDR3 is 14 residues. Trimming removed 6 bases at V and 6 bases at J, with 15 bases between. The CDR3 spells CSAKEGPTNSPLHF. The DNA of the CDR3 is TGCAGTGCCAAGGAGGGACCGACTAATTCACCCCTCCACTTT.

The V call is TRBV10-3, the J call TRBJ1-1; weak D call: TRBD1 (5 bases). This CDR3 contains 15 residues. Germline CDR1 is ENHRY and CDR2 is SYGVKD. V was trimmed by 0 bases and J by 1 base, leaving 9 bases between them. This CDR3 is CAISESGEANTEAFF. In DNA form, the CDR3 reads TGTGCCATCAGTGAGTCAGGGGAGGCGAACACTGAAGCTTTCTTT.

This chain uses TRBV2 with TRBJ1-6; TRBD1 matches at 9 bases. Germline CDR1 reads SNHLY; CDR2 reads FYNNEI. V lost 6 bases to trimming and J lost 7 bases; unmatched junction nucleotides: 7. This CDR3 spans 15 amino acids. The CDR3 sequence is CASRSYGTGNSPLHF. CDR3 coding DNA: TGTGCCAGCAGATCATACGGGACAGGGAATTCACCCCTCCACTTT.